This T cell receptor beta chain was obtained from a study of T cells in Graves' hyperthyroidism and ophthalmopathy. Study findings and constraints: Most clonotypes expanded in thyroid above 0.001 were likewise present in blood.

Worth noting for this clonotype: Its specificity is unknown.

Amplification targeted TCR beta CDR3 regions from RNA transcripts. HTBI primers were the set used in a first-round RT-PCR of the TCR CDR3. In TCRdb, the multiplex PCR reads were re-called with MiXCR into one record per CDR3 protein. The sample lists a few hundred thousand distinct CDR3 sequences; 13% to 15% were seen once. The CDR3 is 18 residues long. With 2 bases clipped from V and 1 base from J, the junction kept 9 bases outside the gene matches. Germline V lookup: CDR1 SGHTA, CDR2 FQGNSA. Graves' hyperthyroidism was deemed stable given no ophthalmopathy progression within 18 months. Sequencing input: blood. The clonotype originates from a woman between 18 and 29 years old with Graves' hyperthyroidism. The chain joins TRBV7-2 to TRBJ2-1, with 9 nucleotides matching TRBD2. CDR3 residues: CASSLIAGGPNSYNEQFF. The CDR3 DNA follows: TGTGCCAGCAGCTTAATTGCGGGAGGGCCGAATTCCTACAATGAGCAGTTCTTC.